These 10 T cell receptor beta chains were sequenced from one sample in a study of cytomegalovirus exposure and HLA in healthy donors. The PCR used 60 Vbeta and 13 Jbeta primers. Repertoires were generated with immunoSEQ multiplex PCR, while TCRdb's copy carries only in-frame clones and drops some. This table has around 100,000 clones, around 80% appearing once. The sequencing sample was made of PBMCs. All receptors derive from a woman aged 40 to 49 in good health and CMV-seronegative.

This rearrangement joins TRBV13 to TRBJ1-2; 9 bases are a match to TRBD1. Trimming at V came to 0 bases and at J to 7 bases, leaving 9 bases not matched to a gene. The CDR3 contains 16 residues. Germline V gives CDR1 PRHDT, CDR2 FYEKMQ (reference sequence). The CDR3 here is CASSLGLNRGRFGYTF. The CDR3 DNA reads as TGTGCCAGCAGCTTAGGTCTTAACAGGGGGCGTTTTGGCTACACCTTC.

The chain links TRBV5-1 to TRBJ2-7, with TRBD2 as a possible D gene (7 bases). V dropped 2 bases and J dropped 1 base, with 10 bases sitting between them. Looked up from germline, CDR1 is SGHRS and CDR2 is YFSETQ. CDR3 length: 14 amino acids. The CDR3 spells CASSLGGGSYEQYF. The CDR3 region has the DNA TGCGCCAGCAGCTTAGGGGGAGGGTCCTACGAGCAGTACTTC.

This chain uses TRBV28 with TRBJ1-5, with TRBD1 identical over 9 bases. V shed 5 bases, J shed 4 bases, and the junction held 9 bases outside the gene matches. Germline CDR1 is MDHEN and CDR2 is SYDVKM. CDR3 length equals 16 residues. The CDR3 DNA is TGTGCCAGCAGTCCTGGACAGGGGACTCCTAATCAGCCCCAGCATTTT. It is translated as CASSPGQGTPNQPQHF.

The J gene is TRBJ2-7, the V gene TRBV19; perhaps TRBD2 as D (6 bases). In germline, CDR1 is LNHDA, CDR2 SQIVND (reference sequence). CDR3 length: 14 amino acids. Trimming shortened V by 3 bases and J by 4 bases, and 13 bases separated the two germline ends. CDR3 bases: TGTGCCAGTAGTATTGGGACGGGAGTTTACGAGCAGTACTTC. Protein sequence: CASSIGTGVYEQYF. The full variable domain, in which reference TRBV19 and TRBJ2-7 provide the parts outside the CDR3, is DGGITQSPKYLFRKEGQNVTLSCEQNLNHDAMYWYRQDPGQGLRLIYYSQIVNDFQKGDIAEGYSVSREKKESFPLTVTSAQKNPTAFYLCASSIGTGVYEQYFGPGTRLTVT.

The V and J genes are TRBV28 and TRBJ1-1; D might be TRBD1 (5 bases). The CDR3 runs 13 residues. V was trimmed by 2 bases and J by 9 bases, leaving 13 bases between them. Germline V lookup: CDR1 MDHEN, CDR2 SYDVKM. CDR3: CASSLGAGRKAFF. The CDR3 region has the DNA TGTGCCAGCAGTTTAGGGGCCGGGAGAAAAGCTTTCTTT.

The V gene is TRBV2, the J gene TRBJ1-5; weak D call: TRBD1 (6 bases). The CDR3 runs to 16 residues. Germline-derived CDR1 and CDR2 are SNHLY and FYNNEI. Trimming took 2 bases from V and 1 from J, leaving 12 bases between them. CDR3 region: CASSEKGGISNQPQHF. CDR3 DNA sequence: TGTGCCAGCAGTGAAAAGGGGGGGATAAGCAATCAGCCCCAGCATTTT. The variable domain in full, with the rest retrieved from reference TRBV2 and TRBJ1-5, is EPEVTQTPSHQVTQMGQEVILRCVPISNHLYFYWYRQILGQKVEFLVSFYNNEISEKSEIFDDQFSVERPDGSNFTLKIRSTKLEDSAMYFCASSEKGGISNQPQHFGDGTRLSIL.

The V and J genes are TRBV2 and TRBJ2-1; 9 nucleotides align to TRBD1. Trimming took 7 bases from V and 7 from J; bases not matched to a gene: 8. The germline V gene encodes CDR1 SNHLY and CDR2 FYNNEI. The CDR3 sequence is 14 residues long. CDR3 DNA sequence: TGTGCCAGCAACCAAAGGACAGGGGCAAATGAGCAGTTCTTC. This translates into CASNQRTGANEQFF.

This clone appeared once. J is TRBJ2-5 and V is TRBV9; weak D call: TRBD2 (6 bases). V was shortened by 4 bases and J by 3 bases, with 16 bases between the two germline ends. The CDR3 is made up of 15 amino acids. Germline CDR1 and CDR2: SGDLS and YYNGEE. CDR3 sequence: CASSPTFWREETQYF. The CDR3 coding sequence is TGTGCCAGCAGCCCAACCTTCTGGAGGGAAGAGACCCAGTACTTC.

This sequence joins TRBV27 and TRBJ2-5; TRBD2 matches at 7 bases. This CDR3 has 15 amino acids. The V gene's germline CDR1 is MNHEY and CDR2 SMNVEV (reference sequence). The J segment lost 5 bases and the V segment lost 2 bases, leaving 8 bases of the junction unmatched. The CDR3 coding sequence is TGTGCCAGCAGTTTAGGAGGGAGGGCCGGGGAGACCCAGTACTTC. Protein: CASSLGGRAGETQYF.

The table lists this clone with a few counts. This sequence joins TRBV11-2 and TRBJ1-5; D uncertain. From germline, CDR1 is SGHAT and CDR2 FQNNGV. This CDR3 region has 13 residues. Trimming stripped 5 bases from V and 6 bases from J, with 11 bases between. CDR3 DNA: TGTGCCAGCAGCATCCCCGGTCTTCAGCCCCAGCATTTT. Protein: CASSIPGLQPQHF.